This T cell receptor beta chain derives from a study of shared clonotypes between healthy human individuals. Study-level information: CD4 naive and memory got three plates each, CD8 naive two, CD8 memory one. Notes on the study in general: Generation probabilities of non-shared clonotypes were lower (relative to those shared by all four donors). Clonotype sharing across several donors was observed for about 4.8% of naive CD4 clonotypes.

With regard to this clone: Its specificity is not known.

Deletions cut 1 base from V and 5 bases from J, with 9 bases between. CDR3 length: 13 residues. Germline lookup yields CDR1 SGHAT and CDR2 FQNNGV. The method was immunoSEQ multiplex PCR; TCRdb's version includes in-frame clones alone and lacks a portion of them. The sample has about 2,200,000 clones; about 93% are singletons. Naive CD8 cells lacked CD45RO, underwent positive selection for CCR7 and left out terminally differentiated effector memory CD45RA+ cells. The specimen was naive CD8+ T cells from PBMCs. The chain links TRBV11-2 to TRBJ2-7, with TRBD1 as a possible D gene (5 bases). This TCR came from a man between 18 and 29 years old in good health. Some clones in this sample may be carry-over from other donors' samples. The CDR3 nucleotides are TGTGCCAGCAGCTTAGGTTTCAGGGACGAGCAGTACTTC. Amino acid sequence: CASSLGFRDEQYF.